The clone carrying this T cell receptor (beta chain) was seen just once. The antigen remains unidentified. The sample belongs to a study of T cells after posttransplantation cyclophosphamide. Study results and caveats: Later post-transplant blood repertoires were often dominated by donor CD8+ memory clones. TRB overlap between skin or GI tissue T cells and blood was limited. TRB clonality was highly associated with recipient CMV seropositivity and reactivation.

This table comes from immunoSEQ multiplex PCR, and its TCRdb copy is limited to in-frame clones, with some not included. The profile shows some 9,200 clones, nearly 90% of them singletons. V was pared by 1 base and J by 1 base, with 2 bases of the junction left unmatched. The V gene's germline CDR1 is SGHNT and CDR2 YYREEE (reference sequence). This CDR3 spans 15 amino acids. Input material: memory CD4+ T cells sorted from PBMCs. The chain links TRBV5-4 to TRBJ1-1, with 9 bases aligning to TRBD1. The TCR was taken from a woman aged 60 to 75 in good health, CMV-negative, and a related stem cell transplant donor. CDR3: CASSLWGQGNTEAFF. The CDR3 coding sequence is TGTGCCAGCAGCTTGTGGGGACAGGGGAACACTGAAGCTTTCTTT.